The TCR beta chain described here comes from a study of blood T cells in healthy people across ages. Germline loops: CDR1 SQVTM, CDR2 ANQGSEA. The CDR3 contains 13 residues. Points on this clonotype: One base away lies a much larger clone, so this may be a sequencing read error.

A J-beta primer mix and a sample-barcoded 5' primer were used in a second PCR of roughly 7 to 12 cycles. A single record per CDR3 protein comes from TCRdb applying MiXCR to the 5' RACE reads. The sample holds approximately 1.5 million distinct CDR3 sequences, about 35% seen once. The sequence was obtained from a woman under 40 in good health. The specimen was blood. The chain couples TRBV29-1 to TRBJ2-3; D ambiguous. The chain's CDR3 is CSVEHAPADTRYF. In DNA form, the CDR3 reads TGCAGCGTTGAACACGCCCCCGCAGATACGCGGTATTTT.